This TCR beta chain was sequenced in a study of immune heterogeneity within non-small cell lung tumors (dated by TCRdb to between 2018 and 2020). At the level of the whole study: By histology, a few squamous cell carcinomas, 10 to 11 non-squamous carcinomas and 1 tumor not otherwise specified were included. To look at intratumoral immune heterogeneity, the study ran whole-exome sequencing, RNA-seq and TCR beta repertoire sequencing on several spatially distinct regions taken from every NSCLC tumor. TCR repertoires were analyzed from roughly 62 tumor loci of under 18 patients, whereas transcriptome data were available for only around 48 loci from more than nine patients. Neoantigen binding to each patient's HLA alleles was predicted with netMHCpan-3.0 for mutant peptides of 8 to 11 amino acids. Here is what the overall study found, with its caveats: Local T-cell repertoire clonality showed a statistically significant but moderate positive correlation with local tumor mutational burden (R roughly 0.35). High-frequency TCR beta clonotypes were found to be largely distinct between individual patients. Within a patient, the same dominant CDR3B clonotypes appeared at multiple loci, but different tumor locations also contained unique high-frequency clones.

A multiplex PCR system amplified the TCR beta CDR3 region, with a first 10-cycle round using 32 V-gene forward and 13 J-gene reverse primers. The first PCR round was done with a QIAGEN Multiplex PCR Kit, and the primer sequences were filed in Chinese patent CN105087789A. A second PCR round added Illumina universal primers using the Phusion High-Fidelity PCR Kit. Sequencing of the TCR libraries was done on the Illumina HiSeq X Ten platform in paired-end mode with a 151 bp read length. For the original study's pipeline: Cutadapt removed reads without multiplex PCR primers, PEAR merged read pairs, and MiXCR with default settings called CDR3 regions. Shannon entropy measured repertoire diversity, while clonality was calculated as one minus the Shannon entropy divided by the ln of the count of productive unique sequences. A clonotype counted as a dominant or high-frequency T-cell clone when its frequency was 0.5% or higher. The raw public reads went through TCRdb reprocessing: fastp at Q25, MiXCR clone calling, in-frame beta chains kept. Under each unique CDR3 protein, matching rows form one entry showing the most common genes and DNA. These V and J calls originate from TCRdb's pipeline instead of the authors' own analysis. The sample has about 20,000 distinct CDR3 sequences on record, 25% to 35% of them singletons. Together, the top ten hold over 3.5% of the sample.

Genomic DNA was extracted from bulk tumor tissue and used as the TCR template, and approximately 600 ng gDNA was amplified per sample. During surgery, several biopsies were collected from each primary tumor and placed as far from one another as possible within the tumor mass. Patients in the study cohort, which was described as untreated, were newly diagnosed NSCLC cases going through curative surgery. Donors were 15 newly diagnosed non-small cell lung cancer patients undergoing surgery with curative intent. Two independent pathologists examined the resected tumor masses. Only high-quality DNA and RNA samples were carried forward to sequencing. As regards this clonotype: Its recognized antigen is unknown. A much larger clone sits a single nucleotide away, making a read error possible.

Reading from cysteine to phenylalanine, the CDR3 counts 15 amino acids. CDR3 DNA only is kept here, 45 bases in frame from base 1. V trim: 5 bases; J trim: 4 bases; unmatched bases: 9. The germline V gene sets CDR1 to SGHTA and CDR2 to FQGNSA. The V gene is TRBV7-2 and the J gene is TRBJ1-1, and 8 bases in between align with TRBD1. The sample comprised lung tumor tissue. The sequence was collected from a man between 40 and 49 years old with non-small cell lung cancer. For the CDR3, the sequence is CASSVTGGQVTEAFF. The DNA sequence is TGTGCCAGCAGCGTAACAGGGGGGCAAGTCACTGAAGCTTTCTTT. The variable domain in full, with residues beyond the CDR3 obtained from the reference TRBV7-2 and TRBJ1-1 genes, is GAGVSQSPSNKVTEKGKDVELRCDPISGHTALYWYRQSLGQGLEFLIYFQGNSAPDKSGLPSDRFSAERTGGSVSTLTIQRTQQEDSAVYLCASSVTGGQVTEAFFGQGTRLTVV.